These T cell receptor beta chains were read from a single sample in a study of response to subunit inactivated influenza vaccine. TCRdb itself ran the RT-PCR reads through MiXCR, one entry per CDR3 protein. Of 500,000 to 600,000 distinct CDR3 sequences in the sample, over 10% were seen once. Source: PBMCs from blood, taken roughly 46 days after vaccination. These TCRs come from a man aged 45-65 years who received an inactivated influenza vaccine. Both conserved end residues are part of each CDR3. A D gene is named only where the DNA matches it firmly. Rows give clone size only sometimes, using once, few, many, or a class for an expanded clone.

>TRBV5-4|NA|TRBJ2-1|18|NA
CASSLGRGGFINYNEQFF
TGTGCCAGCAGCTTGGGGCGAGGGGGATTTATTAACTACAATGAGCAGTTCTTC
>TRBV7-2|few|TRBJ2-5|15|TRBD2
CASSLAGLPEETQYF
TGTGCCAGCAGCTTAGCGGGACTACCCGAAGAGACCCAGTACTTC
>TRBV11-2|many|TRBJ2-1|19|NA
CASSIYRAHKAQGNNEQFF
TGTGCCAGCAGCATTTACAGGGCCCATAAGGCCCAGGGGAACAATGAGCAGTTCTTC
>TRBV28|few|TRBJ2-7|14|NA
CASSLPRLPYEQYF
TGTGCCAGCAGTTTACCCAGGCTCCCCTACGAGCAGTACTTC
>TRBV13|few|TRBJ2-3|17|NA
CASSPGPRVHLTDTQYF
TGTGCCAGCAGTCCGGGACCTAGGGTCCACCTCACAGATACGCAGTATTTT
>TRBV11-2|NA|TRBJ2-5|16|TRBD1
CASSTDSGQGGETQYF
TGTGCCAGCAGCACCGATTCTGGACAGGGTGGTGAGACCCAGTACTTC
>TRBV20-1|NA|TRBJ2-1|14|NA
CSASQGGPYNEQFF
TGCAGTGCTAGCCAGGGGGGCCCCTACAATGAGCAGTTCTTC
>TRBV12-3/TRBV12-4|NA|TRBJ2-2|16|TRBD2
CASSLPSGRAPGEQFF
TGTGCCAGCAGTCTCCCGAGCGGGAGGGCCCCCGGGGAGCAGTTTTTT
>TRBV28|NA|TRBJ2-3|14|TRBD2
CASKGGGTTDTQYF
TGTGCCAGCAAAGGCGGGGGGACCACAGATACGCAGTATTTT
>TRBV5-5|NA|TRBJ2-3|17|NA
CASSQRGVGEIADTQYF
TGTGCCAGCAGCCAAAGGGGGGTGGGGGAAATTGCAGATACGCAGTATTTT
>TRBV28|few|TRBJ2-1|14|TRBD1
CASQGQGDYNEQFF
TGTGCCAGCCAGGGACAGGGGGACTACAATGAGCAGTTCTTC
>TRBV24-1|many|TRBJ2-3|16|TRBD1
CATSDGDSTSTDTQYF
TGTGCCACCAGTGACGGGGACAGCACTAGCACAGATACGCAGTATTTT
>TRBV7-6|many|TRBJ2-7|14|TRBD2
CASSRDYGSYEQYF
TGTGCCAGCAGCCGGGACTACGGCTCCTACGAGCAGTACTTC